This T cell receptor beta chain was found in a study of T cell responses to AZD1222 COVID-19 vaccine (dated by TCRdb to about 2021). At the level of the whole study: AZD1222 recipients given second doses at about 4 weeks or at about 12 weeks were pooled, since spike-specific TCR depth and breadth were not found to differ between the two schedules. TCR sequencing was performed for about 240 trial participants, of whom approximately 200 were given two doses of AZD1222 and approximately 26 were given two doses of MenACWY control vaccine. Trial participants were enrolled into age subgroups of 18-55, 56-69 and 70-plus years, which contained 148, 28 and 57 TCR-sequenced participants, respectively. Summary of the overall study and its limitations: Because no day 14 peak-response samples were available, the repertoires could be characterized only after the peak T cell response. Vaccine-associated CD4 TCRs spanned the whole spike protein, with dominant responses in regions 160-218 and 743-854. A significant rise in spike-specific TCR breadth and depth was observed after two AZD1222 doses relative to day 0 and relative to MenACWY recipients. Most participants were white British and females outnumbered males, and the authors suggested that clonal diversity may have been underestimated. Conclusions about previously exposed vaccinees were limited because only six AZD1222 recipients were SARS-CoV-2 seropositive at baseline. Epitopes outside the regions mutated in the B.1.351 and B.1.1.7 variants were reportedly recognized by nearly half of the unique spike-specific TCRs. The 56-69-year group was small, and its depth increase did not reach significance, likely because of low power.

V gives up 2 bases and J gives up 4 bases, and the segment between their germline ends measures 14 bases. Spanning cysteine to phenylalanine, the CDR3 consists of 16 amino acids. The only DNA kept is the CDR3, 48 bases in frame from the first base. As encoded in the germline V gene, CDR1 is MGHDK while CDR2 is SYGVNS. The CDR3 regions of human TCRbeta chains were analyzed by immunosequencing. Per the original workflow: TCRs in the repertoires were matched against a reference library of SARS-CoV-2-specific TCRs that had been generated with the MIRA antigen-specificity platform. Breadth meant the fraction of unique TCRs that were SARS-CoV-2-associated, whereas depth meant the fraction of total T cells that were SARS-CoV-2-associated. Using the MIRA data, each spike-specific TCR was assigned both to the spike region to which the TCR was reactive and to a CD4 or CD8 class. Log10-transformed breadth and depth values were compared by one-way ANOVA with Sidak's multiple comparisons tests. TCRdb provides this immuneACCESS table in a form limited to in-frame rearrangements. Some clones are lacking; in checked studies, under half of them reflect an unresolved V gene, and why the rest are absent is not known. V and J calls and clone size are copied from that table; D and trimming were computed from the DNA. Present in this sample are about 120,000 clones, nearly 90% of which were seen just once. Less than 3.5% of the sample comes from the top ten.

To note about this clone: Its antigen is currently not known. Base qualities are missing; no much larger clone stands one base away.

Interpreted using the paper, the time point label stands for: baseline before first vaccination. Vaccinee samples came from UK trials COV001 and COV002, including a single-blind randomized controlled phase 2/3 trial of AZD1222 (ChAdOx1 nCoV-19) in healthy adults. Trial participant PBMC samples were collected at day 0 and day 28 after the second dose for TCRbeta chain sequencing. This specimen was peripheral blood, taken on day 0 of AZD1222 vaccination. Here the chain combines TRBV25-1 and TRBJ2-2, and perhaps TRBD2 as D gene, on 5 matching bases. This TCR was recovered from an adult in good health. The DNA is as follows: TGTGCCAGCAGTGAAGGCCGTGGAGGATTCACCGGGGAGCTGTTTTTT. Its translation is CASSEGRGGFTGELFF. The variable domain in full, with residues beyond the CDR3 obtained from the reference TRBV25-1 and TRBJ2-2 genes, is EADIYQTPRYLVIGTGKKITLECSQTMGHDKMYWYQQDPGMELHLIHYSYGVNSTEKGDLSSESTVSRIRTEHFPLTLESARPSHTSQYLCASSEGRGGFTGELFFGEGSRLTVL.